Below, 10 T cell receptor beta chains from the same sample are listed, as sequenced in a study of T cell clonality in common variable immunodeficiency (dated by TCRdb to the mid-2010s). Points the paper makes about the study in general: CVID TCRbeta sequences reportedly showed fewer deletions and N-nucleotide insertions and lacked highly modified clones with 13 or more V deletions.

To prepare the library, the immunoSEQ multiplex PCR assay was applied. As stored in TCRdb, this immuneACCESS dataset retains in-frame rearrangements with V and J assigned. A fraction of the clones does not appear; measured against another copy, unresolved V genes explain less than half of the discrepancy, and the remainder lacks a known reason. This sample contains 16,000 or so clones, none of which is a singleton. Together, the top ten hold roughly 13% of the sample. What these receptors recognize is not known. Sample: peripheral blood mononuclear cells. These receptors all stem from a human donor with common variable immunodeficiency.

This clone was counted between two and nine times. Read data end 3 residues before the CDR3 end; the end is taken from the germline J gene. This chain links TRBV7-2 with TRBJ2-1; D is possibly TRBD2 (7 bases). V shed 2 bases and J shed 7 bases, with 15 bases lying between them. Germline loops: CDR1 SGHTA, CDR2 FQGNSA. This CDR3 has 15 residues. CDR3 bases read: TGTGCCAGCAGCTTATCGGGCGGGGGCTGGAATGAG. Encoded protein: CASSLSGGGWNE. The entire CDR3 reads CASSLSGGGWNEQFF.

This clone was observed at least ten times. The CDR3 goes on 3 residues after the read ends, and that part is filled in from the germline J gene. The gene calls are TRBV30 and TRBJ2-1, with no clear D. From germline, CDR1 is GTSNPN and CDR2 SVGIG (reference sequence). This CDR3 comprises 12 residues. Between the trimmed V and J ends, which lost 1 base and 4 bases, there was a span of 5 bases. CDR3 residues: CAWSAVYNEQFF. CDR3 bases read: TGTGCCTGGAGTGCCGTATACAATGAG.

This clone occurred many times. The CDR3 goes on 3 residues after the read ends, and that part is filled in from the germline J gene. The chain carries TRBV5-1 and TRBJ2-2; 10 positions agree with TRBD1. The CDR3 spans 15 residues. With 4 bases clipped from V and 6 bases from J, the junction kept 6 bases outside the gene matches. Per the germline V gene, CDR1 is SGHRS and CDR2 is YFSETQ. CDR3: CASSQTGGKAGELFF. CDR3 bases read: TGCGCCAGCAGCCAGACAGGGGGCAAGGCCGGGGAG. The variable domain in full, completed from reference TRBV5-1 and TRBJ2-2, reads KAGVTQTPRYLIKTRGQQVTLSCSPISGHRSVSWYQQTPGQGLQFLFEYFSETQRNKGNFPGRFSGRQFSNSRSEMNVSTLELGDSALYLCASSQTGGKAGELFFGEGSRLTVL.

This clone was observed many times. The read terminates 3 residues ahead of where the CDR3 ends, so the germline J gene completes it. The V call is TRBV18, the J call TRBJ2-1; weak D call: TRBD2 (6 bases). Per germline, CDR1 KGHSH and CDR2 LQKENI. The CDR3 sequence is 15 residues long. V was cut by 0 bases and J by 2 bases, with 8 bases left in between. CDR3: CASSPPGGTYNEQFF. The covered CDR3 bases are TGTGCCAGCTCACCACCGGGCGGGACCTACAATGAG.

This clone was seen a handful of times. CDR3 loop: CASSWDRSTDTQYF. Partial CDR3 DNA: TGTGCCAGCAGCTGGGACAGGAGCACAGATACG. V gene TRBV7-9 combines with J gene TRBJ2-3, with TRBD1 matching 8 bases. The read halts 3 residues ahead of the CDR3 end, with the missing end drawn from the germline J gene. Looked up from germline, CDR1 is SEHNR and CDR2 is FQNEAQ (reference sequence). This CDR3 has 14 amino acids. V shed 4 bases and J 0 bases; nucleotides not matched to a gene: 0.

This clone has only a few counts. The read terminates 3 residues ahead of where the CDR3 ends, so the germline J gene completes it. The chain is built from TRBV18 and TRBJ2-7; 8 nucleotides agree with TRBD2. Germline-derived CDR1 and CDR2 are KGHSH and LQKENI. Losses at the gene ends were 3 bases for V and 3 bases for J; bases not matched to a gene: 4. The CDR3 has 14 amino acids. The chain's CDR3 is CASSPAGGGYEQYF. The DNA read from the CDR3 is TGTGCCAGCTCACCTGCGGGGGGCGGCTACGAG.

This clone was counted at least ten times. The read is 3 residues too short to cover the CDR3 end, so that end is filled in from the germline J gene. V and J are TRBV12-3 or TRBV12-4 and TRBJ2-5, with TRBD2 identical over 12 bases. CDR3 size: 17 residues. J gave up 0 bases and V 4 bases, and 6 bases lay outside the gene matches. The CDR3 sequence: CASSSLAGGPNQETQYF. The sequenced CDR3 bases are TGTGCCAGCAGTTCTCTAGCGGGGGGGCCGAACCAAGAGACC.

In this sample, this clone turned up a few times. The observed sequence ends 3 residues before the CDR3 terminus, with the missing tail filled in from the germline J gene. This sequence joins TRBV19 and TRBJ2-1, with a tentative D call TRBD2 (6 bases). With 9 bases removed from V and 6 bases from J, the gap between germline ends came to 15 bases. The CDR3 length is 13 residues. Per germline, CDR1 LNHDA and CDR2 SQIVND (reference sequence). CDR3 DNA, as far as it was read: TGTGCCAGCCGAAGACTAGAGTCCAATGAG. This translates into CASRRLESNE. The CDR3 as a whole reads CASRRLESNEQFF. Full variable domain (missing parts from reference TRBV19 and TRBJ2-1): DGGITQSPKYLFRKEGQNVTLSCEQNLNHDAMYWYRQDPGQGLRLIYYSQIVNDFQKGDIAEGYSVSREKKESFPLTVTSAQKNPTAFYLCASRRLESNEQFFGPGTRLTVL.

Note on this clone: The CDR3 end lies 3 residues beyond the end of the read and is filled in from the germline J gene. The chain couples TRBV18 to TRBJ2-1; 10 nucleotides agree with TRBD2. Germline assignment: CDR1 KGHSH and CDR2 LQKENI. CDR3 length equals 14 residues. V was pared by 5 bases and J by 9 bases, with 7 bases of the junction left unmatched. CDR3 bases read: TGTGCCAGCTCAGTGACTAGCGGGCGGGGTGAG. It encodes CASSVTSGRGE. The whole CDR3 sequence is CASSVTSGRGEQFF.

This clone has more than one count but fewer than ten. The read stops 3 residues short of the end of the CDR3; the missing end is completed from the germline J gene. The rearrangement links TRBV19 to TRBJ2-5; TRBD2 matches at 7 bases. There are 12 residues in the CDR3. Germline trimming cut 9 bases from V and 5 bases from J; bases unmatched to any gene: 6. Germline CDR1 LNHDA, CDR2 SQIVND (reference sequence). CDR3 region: CASGGTGETQYF. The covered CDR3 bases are TGTGCCAGCGGGGGGACGGGGGAGACC. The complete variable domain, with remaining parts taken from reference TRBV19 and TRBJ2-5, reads DGGITQSPKYLFRKEGQNVTLSCEQNLNHDAMYWYRQDPGQGLRLIYYSQIVNDFQKGDIAEGYSVSREKKESFPLTVTSAQKNPTAFYLCASGGTGETQYFGPGTRLLVL.